The 18 T cell receptor beta chains in this list originate from one sample, sequenced in a study of shared clonotypes between healthy human individuals. The table came from immunoSEQ multiplex PCR; TCRdb's copy has only in-frame clones and leaves some out. This sample carries millions of clones, approximately 93% of them seen once, and the ten largest clones take about 0.41%. Material: naive CD4+ T cells from PBMCs. Subset denoted: CD45RA+ positively selected. The receptors stem from a man in his late teens or twenties in good health. Some clones in this sample may be carry-over from other donors' samples.

The chain links TRBV6-5 to TRBJ2-5; 9 bases are shared with TRBD1. Germline-derived CDR1 and CDR2 are MNHEY and SVGAGI. CDR3 length: 15 amino acids. V lost 6 bases, J lost 3 bases, and 8 bases stayed unmatched. CDR3 region: CASSRHRGREETQYF. The DNA of the CDR3 is TGTGCCAGCAGCCGCCACAGGGGGCGCGAAGAGACCCAGTACTTC.

This chain uses TRBV10-2 with TRBJ2-3; the D is unclear. Per germline, CDR1 WSHSY and CDR2 SAAADI. The CDR3 is 10 residues long. Trimming took off 8 bases at V and 5 bases at J, with 5 bases between the two ends. CDR3 DNA: TGCGCCAGCCAAGGAGATACGCAGTATTTT. As protein: CASQGDTQYF.

The chain couples TRBV19 to TRBJ2-2; D is possibly TRBD2 (5 bases). V was pared by 7 bases and J by 0 bases, with 12 bases between. CDR3 size: 15 residues. CDR1 and CDR2 (germline): LNHDA, SQIVND (reference sequence). This CDR3 reads CASTPPGSNTGELFF. CDR3 sequence (DNA): TGTGCCAGTACCCCCCCGGGATCGAACACCGGGGAGCTGTTTTTT.

The gene calls are TRBV6-5 and TRBJ2-7, with D possibly TRBD2 on 6 matching bases. The V gene's germline CDR1 is MNHEY and CDR2 SVGAGI. The ends were cut back, 4 bases at V and 5 bases at J, with 15 bases in the middle. The length of the CDR3 is 14 residues. The CDR3 nucleotides are TGTGCCAGCAGTTTCCGGGACGGAGGGGACGAGCAGTACTTC. This sequence encodes CASSFRDGGDEQYF.

The rearrangement uses TRBV28 and TRBJ1-1, with D perhaps TRBD1 (5 bases). The V gene's germline CDR1 is MDHEN and CDR2 SYDVKM. This CDR3 spans 14 amino acids. Trimming took 5 bases from V and 7 from J, leaving 17 bases between them. CDR3 sequence (DNA): TGTGCCAGCAGTCCACCCGGGGCGTTGTTTGAAGCTTTCTTT. This sequence encodes CASSPPGALFEAFF.

The chain uses TRBV6-1 and TRBJ1-1; TRBD1 is a possible D gene (6 bases). Trimming took 6 bases from V and 10 from J, leaving 18 bases between them. The CDR3 is 13 amino acids. Germline-derived CDR1 and CDR2 are MNHNS and SASEGT. CDR3 region: CASRAGQLLRAFF. CDR3 bases: TGTGCCAGCAGGGCTGGACAGCTACTGCGAGCTTTCTTT.

J is TRBJ2-1 and V is TRBV2, with 8 bases aligning to TRBD2. The CDR3 runs 14 residues. Germline values: CDR1 SNHLY, CDR2 FYNNEI. J lost 7 bases, V lost 3 bases, and 5 bases had no gene match. The CDR3 nucleotides are TGTGCCAGCAGTGATGCCAGCGGGGGAAATGAGCAGTTCTTC. As protein: CASSDASGGNEQFF.

The chain has TRBV19 and TRBJ1-3, with a tentative D call TRBD1 (5 bases). The CDR3 sequence is 16 residues long. Between the trimmed V and J ends, which lost 4 bases and 0 bases, there was a span of 13 bases. Germline values: CDR1 LNHDA, CDR2 SQIVND (reference sequence). The CDR3 region has the DNA TGTGCCAGTAGTACCAGACGGGGGGACTCTGGAAACACCATATATTTT. As protein: CASSTRRGDSGNTIYF. The complete variable domain, with remaining parts taken from reference TRBV19 and TRBJ1-3, reads DGGITQSPKYLFRKEGQNVTLSCEQNLNHDAMYWYRQDPGQGLRLIYYSQIVNDFQKGDIAEGYSVSREKKESFPLTVTSAQKNPTAFYLCASSTRRGDSGNTIYFGEGSWLTVV.

The chain employs TRBV7-9 and TRBJ2-6; D might be TRBD1 or TRBD2, each matching 5 bases. V was clipped by 3 bases and J by 1 base, with 13 bases between them. This CDR3 comprises 17 residues. CDR1 is SEHNR, CDR2 FQNEAQ, per germline (reference sequence). CDR3 sequence: CASSFGPGASGANVLTF. CDR3 coding DNA: TGTGCCAGCAGCTTTGGACCCGGGGCGTCTGGGGCCAACGTCCTGACTTTC.

V gene TRBV5-1 combines with J gene TRBJ2-3; possible D gene TRBD1, 6 bases. The CDR3 length is 15 residues. CDR1 is SGHRS, CDR2 YFSETQ, per germline. V gave up 4 bases and J gave up 1 base, with 13 bases separating them. The CDR3 here is CASSPRDTGTDTQYF. DNA for the CDR3: TGCGCCAGCAGCCCCCGGGACACGGGCACAGATACGCAGTATTTT.

This chain joins TRBV9 and TRBJ2-1; 13 positions match TRBD2. The junction had 11 bases not matched to a gene; V was cut back by 3 bases and J by 11 bases. This CDR3 contains 16 residues. Germline-derived CDR1 and CDR2 are SGDLS and YYNGEE. The CDR3 here is CASSEQTSGRLSKQFF. The CDR3 bases are TGTGCCAGCAGCGAGCAGACTAGCGGGAGGCTTTCCAAGCAGTTCTTC. Together with reference TRBV9 and TRBJ2-1, the CDR3 gives the full variable domain: DSGVTQTPKHLITATGQRVTLRCSPRSGDLSVYWYQQSLDQGLQFLIQYYNGEERAKGNILERFSAQQFPDLHSELNLSSLELGDSALYFCASSEQTSGRLSKQFFGPGTRLTVL.

This clone was seen just once. The rearrangement joins TRBV7-9 to TRBJ1-5; D gene uncertain. The CDR3 spans 14 residues. Trimming pared 3 bases from V and 4 bases from J, leaving 10 bases between. CDR1 is SEHNR, CDR2 FQNEAQ, per germline (reference sequence). CDR3 loop: CASSLAQPNQPQHF. CDR3 DNA sequence: TGTGCCAGCAGCTTGGCACAGCCTAATCAGCCCCAGCATTTT.

Details on this clone: This specimen includes other DNA sequences encoding the same CDR3. The chain links TRBV28 to TRBJ2-1; D is ambiguous. The CDR3 extends over 12 amino acids. Between the trimmed V and J ends, which lost 3 bases and 3 bases, there was a span of 3 bases. CDR1 and CDR2 (germline): MDHEN, SYDVKM. The CDR3 loop is CASSLGYNEQFF. The CDR3 DNA follows: TGTGCCAGCAGTTTGGGCTACAATGAGCAGTTCTTC.

V gene TRBV2 combines with J gene TRBJ1-2; D call uncertain. There are 13 residues in the CDR3. CDR1 is SNHLY and CDR2 is FYNNEI in the germline V gene. V gave up 6 bases and J gave up 4 bases, with 12 bases separating them. The DNA of the CDR3 is TGTGCCAGCAGAGTGTTAGGGCCCTATGGCTACACCTTC. Its translation: CASRVLGPYGYTF.

The V gene is TRBV5-5, the J gene TRBJ2-7, with 12 bases aligning to TRBD2. Germline CDR1 is SGHKS and CDR2 is YYEKEE (reference sequence). J was trimmed by 2 bases and V by 4 bases; bases with no gene match: 4. The CDR3 covers 15 residues. Here the CDR3 reads CASSVTSGGTYEQYF. In DNA, the CDR3 is TGTGCCAGCAGCGTGACTAGCGGGGGTACCTACGAGCAGTACTTC.

The chain is built from TRBV15 and TRBJ1-5; D uncertain. Germline CDR1 and CDR2: LNHNV and YYDKDF (reference sequence). V lost 0 bases, J lost 4 bases, and 16 bases lay in between. The CDR3 is 17 amino acids. The CDR3 nucleotides are TGTGCCACCAGCAGAGAAGGCGGCGGAGCGGTTAATCAGCCCCAGCATTTT. It codes for CATSREGGGAVNQPQHF. The full variable domain, with the rest looked up from reference TRBV15 and TRBJ1-5, is DAMVIQNPRYQVTQFGKPVTLSCSQTLNHNVMYWYQQKSSQAPKLLFHYYDKDFNNEADTPDNFQSRRPNTSFCFLDIRSPGLGDTAMYLCATSREGGGAVNQPQHFGDGTRLSIL.

The gene calls are TRBV6-1 and TRBJ1-5; D unclear. The length of the CDR3 is 13 residues. Germline CDR1 is MNHNS and CDR2 is SASEGT. V lost 5 bases and J lost 5, with 10 bases in between. This CDR3 is CASSLIGDQPQHF. DNA for the CDR3: TGTGCCAGCAGTCTAATCGGGGATCAGCCCCAGCATTTT.

This clone appeared a few times. The chain links TRBV9 to TRBJ1-1, with D possibly TRBD1 on 6 matching bases. V shed 1 base and J shed 7 bases, with 14 bases lying between them. The CDR3 is made up of 14 amino acids. Germline V gene data show CDR1 as SGDLS and CDR2 as YYNGEE. The CDR3 nucleotides are TGTGCCAGCAGCGTATCGGGGGCAATAGGTGAAGCTTTCTTT. This sequence encodes CASSVSGAIGEAFF.